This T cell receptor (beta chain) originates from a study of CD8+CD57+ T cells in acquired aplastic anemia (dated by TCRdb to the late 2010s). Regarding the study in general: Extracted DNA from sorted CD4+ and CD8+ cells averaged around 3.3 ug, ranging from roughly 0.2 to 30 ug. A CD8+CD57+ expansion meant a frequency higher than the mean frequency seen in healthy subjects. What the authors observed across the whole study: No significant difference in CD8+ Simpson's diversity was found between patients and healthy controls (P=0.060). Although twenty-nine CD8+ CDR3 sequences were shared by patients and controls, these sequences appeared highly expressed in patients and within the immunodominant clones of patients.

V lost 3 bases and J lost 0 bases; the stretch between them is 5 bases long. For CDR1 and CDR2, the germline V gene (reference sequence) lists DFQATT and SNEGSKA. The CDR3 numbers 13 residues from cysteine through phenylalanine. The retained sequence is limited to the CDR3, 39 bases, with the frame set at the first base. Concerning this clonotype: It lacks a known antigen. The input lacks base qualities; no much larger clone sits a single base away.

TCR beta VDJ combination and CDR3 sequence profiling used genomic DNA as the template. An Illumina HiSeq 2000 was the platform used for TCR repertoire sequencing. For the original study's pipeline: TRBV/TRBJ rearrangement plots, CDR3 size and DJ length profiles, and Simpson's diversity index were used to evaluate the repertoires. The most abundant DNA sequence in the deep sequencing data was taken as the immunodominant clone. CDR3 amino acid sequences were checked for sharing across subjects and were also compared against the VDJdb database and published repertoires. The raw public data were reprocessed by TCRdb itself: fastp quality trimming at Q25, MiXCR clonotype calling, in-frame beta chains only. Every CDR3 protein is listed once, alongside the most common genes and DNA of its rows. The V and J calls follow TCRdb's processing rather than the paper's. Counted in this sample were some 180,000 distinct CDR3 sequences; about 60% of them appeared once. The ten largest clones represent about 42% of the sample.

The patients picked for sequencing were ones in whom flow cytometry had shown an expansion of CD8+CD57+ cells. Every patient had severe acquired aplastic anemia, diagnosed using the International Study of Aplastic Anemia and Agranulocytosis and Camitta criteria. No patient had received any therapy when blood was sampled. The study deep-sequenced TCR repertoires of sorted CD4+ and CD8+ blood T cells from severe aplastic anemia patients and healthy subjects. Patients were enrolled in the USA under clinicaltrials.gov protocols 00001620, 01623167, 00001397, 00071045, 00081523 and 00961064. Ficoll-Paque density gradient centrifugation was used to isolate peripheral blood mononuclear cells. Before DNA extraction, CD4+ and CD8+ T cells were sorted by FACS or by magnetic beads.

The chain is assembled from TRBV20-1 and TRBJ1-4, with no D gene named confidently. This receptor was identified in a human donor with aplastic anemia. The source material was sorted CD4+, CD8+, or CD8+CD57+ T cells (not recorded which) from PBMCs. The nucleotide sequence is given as TGCAGTGCTAGCCTGGCAACTAATGAAAAACTGTTTTTT. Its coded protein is CSASLATNEKLFF.